Following are 8 T cell receptor beta chains from one sample sequenced in a study of shared clonotypes between healthy human individuals. TCRdb's table, derived via immunoSEQ multiplex PCR, lists solely in-frame clones and lacks some. The sample records fewer than 1 million clones, 90% to 97% being singletons. CD45RO negativity and positive selection for CCR7 defined naive CD8 cells, a population that excluded terminally differentiated effector memory CD45RA+ cells. The sample taken for sequencing was naive CD8+ T cells sorted from blood. All receptors derive from a man aged 25 to 40 in good health.

This chain connects TRBV11-3 to TRBJ2-1; D perhaps matches TRBD2 (6 bases). Germline V gives CDR1 SGHNT, CDR2 YENEEA. V was shortened by 5 bases and J by 2 bases, with 13 bases between the two germline ends. The CDR3 consists of 15 residues. CDR3 DNA: TGTGCCAGCAGCGACGGAGGGCCCCCCTACAATGAGCAGTTCTTC. It encodes CASSDGGPPYNEQFF.

Here the CDR3 reads CASSSGSATEAFF. The CDR3 nucleotides are TGTGCCAGCAGCTCCGGTTCGGCCACTGAAGCTTTCTTT. The chain carries TRBV11-2 and TRBJ1-1; D gene ambiguous. This CDR3 comprises 13 residues. Germline V gene sequence: CDR1 SGHAT, CDR2 FQNNGV. V gave up 4 bases and J gave up 4 bases, with 10 bases separating them.

This chain links TRBV15 with TRBJ1-5; D ambiguous. V was cut by 0 bases and J by 4 bases, with 10 bases left in between. The CDR3 spans 15 residues. CDR1 is LNHNV, CDR2 YYDKDF, per germline (reference sequence). Here the CDR3 reads CATSRDRQVNQPQHF. In nucleotides, the CDR3 is TGTGCCACCAGCAGAGATCGCCAGGTAAATCAGCCCCAGCATTTT.

The V and J genes are TRBV4-1 and TRBJ2-5, with no clear D. Germline CDR1 MGHRA, CDR2 YSYEKL. V dropped 0 bases and J dropped 2 bases, with 4 bases sitting between them. This CDR3 comprises 13 residues. The DNA for the CDR3 is TGCGCCAGCAGCCAAGATCAGCAAGAGACCCAGTACTTC. It is translated as CASSQDQQETQYF.

The chain recombines TRBV6-6 with TRBJ2-5, with D uncertain. The germline V gene has CDR1 MNHNY and CDR2 SVGAGI (reference sequence). This CDR3 region has 16 residues. The germline V and J ends were trimmed by 2 bases and 3 bases, with 16 bases remaining between them. The CDR3 DNA reads TGTGCCAGCAGTTACCCTACAGCTACTGGCGAAGAGACCCAGTACTTC. Translating it yields CASSYPTATGEETQYF.

The V and J genes are TRBV4-3 and TRBJ2-6; no firm D call. CDR3 length: 18 residues. Trimming pared 0 bases from V and 3 bases from J, leaving 15 bases between. Germline V gene lookup returns CDR1 LGHNA and CDR2 YSLEER. The CDR3 DNA reads as TGCGCCAGCAGCCAAGAATTGGAGTCACTCTATGGGGCCAACGTCCTGACTTTC. The encoded protein is CASSQELESLYGANVLTF.

This chain links TRBV27 with TRBJ1-2; possible D gene TRBD1, 5 bases. The germline CDR1 and CDR2 sequences are MNHEY and SMNVEV (reference sequence). V lost 4 bases, J lost 4 bases, and 16 bases lay in between. The CDR3 totals 15 residues. The CDR3 is CASSSGVGTGYGYTF. The CDR3 DNA reads TGTGCCAGCAGTTCGGGGGTCGGGACGGGCTATGGCTACACCTTC.

The chain is built from TRBV2 and TRBJ2-5, with D tentatively TRBD2 (5 bases). From germline, CDR1 is SNHLY and CDR2 FYNNEI. V dropped 2 bases and J dropped 2 bases, with 21 bases sitting between them. CDR3 length: 18 residues. The CDR3 reads CASSEFHNMRGGQETQYF. For the CDR3, the DNA is TGTGCCAGCAGTGAATTCCACAATATGCGCGGAGGTCAAGAGACCCAGTACTTC.